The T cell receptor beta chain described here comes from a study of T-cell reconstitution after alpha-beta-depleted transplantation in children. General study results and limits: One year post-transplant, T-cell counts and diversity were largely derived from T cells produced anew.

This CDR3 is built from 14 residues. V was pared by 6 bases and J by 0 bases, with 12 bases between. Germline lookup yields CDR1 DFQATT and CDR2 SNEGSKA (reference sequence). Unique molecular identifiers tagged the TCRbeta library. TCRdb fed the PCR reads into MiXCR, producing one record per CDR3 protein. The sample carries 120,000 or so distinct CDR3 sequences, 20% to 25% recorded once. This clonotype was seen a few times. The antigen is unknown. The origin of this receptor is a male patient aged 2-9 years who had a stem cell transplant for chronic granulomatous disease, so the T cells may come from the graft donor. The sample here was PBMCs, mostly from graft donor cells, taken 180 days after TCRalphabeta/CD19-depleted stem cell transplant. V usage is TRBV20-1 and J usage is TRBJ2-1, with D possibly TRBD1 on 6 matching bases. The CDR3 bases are TGCAGTGCCCCTGGGGGCCCCTCCTACAATGAGCAGTTCTTC. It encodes CSAPGGPSYNEQFF.